A single T cell receptor (beta chain) is shown here with its context. The data originate from a study of OX40 agonist ivuxolimab in advanced cancers. The germline V gene has CDR1 KGHSH and CDR2 LQKENI. CDR3 size: 15 residues. Trimming pared 2 bases from V and 2 bases from J, leaving 9 bases between. This table comes from immunoSEQ multiplex PCR, and its TCRdb copy is limited to in-frame clones, with some not included. The table shows tens of thousands of clones, with 75% to 90% occurring only once. This receptor was taken from an adult with an advanced solid tumor such as melanoma, head and neck, liver or kidney cancer. This chain connects TRBV18 to TRBJ2-2; maybe TRBD2 (5 bases). Sequencing used CD4+ or CD8+ T cells sorted from blood, obtained in a trial of the OX40 agonist ivuxolimab. The CDR3 region is CASSPGSENTGELFF. The CDR3 DNA follows: TGTGCCAGCTCACCAGGTAGCGAAAACACCGGGGAGCTGTTTTTT.